Listed here are 20 T cell receptor beta chains from one sample, sequenced in a study of T cells in Graves' hyperthyroidism and ophthalmopathy (dated by TCRdb to between 2018 and 2021). Library generation was performed with multiplex PCR. Sequenced using an Illumina HiSeq 2000. TCR beta CDR3 regions were amplified from RNA transcripts. A first-round RT-PCR of the TCR CDR3 used the HTBI primer set with the Qiagen OneStep RT-PCR kit. TCRdb reworked the public reads: Q25 trimming with fastp, MiXCR clone assembly, productive beta chains retained. CDR3 protein duplicates are merged, each entry listing the most common genes and DNA. This sample comprises hundreds of thousands of distinct CDR3 sequences, nearly 45% of them detected only once. The top ten constitute more than 7% of the sample. The sample consisted of peripheral blood or thyroid tissue (not recorded which). The receptors come from an adult man with Graves' disease, either hyperthyroidism or ophthalmopathy (not recorded which).

The chain carries TRBV10-3 and TRBJ1-1, with 10 bases identical to TRBD1. The CDR3 contains 13 residues. CDR1 and CDR2 (germline): ENHRY, SYGVKD. The trim removed 6 bases at V and 12 bases at J, leaving 10 bases unmatched. The CDR3 nucleotides read TGTGCCATCAGCGAAGGACAGGGGGGAACGTCTTTCTTT. Translating it yields CAISEGQGGTSFF.

The chain links TRBV10-3 to TRBJ1-6, with TRBD1 matching 9 bases. V lost 3 bases to trimming and J lost 7 bases; unmatched junction nucleotides: 4. This CDR3 contains 15 residues. Germline CDR1 reads ENHRY; CDR2 reads SYGVKD. Here the CDR3 reads CAISELTGGNSPLHF. The CDR3 DNA sequence: TGTGCCATCAGTGAACTGACAGGGGGGAATTCACCCCTCCACTTT.

The chain carries TRBV6-5 and TRBJ2-5; possibly TRBD1 or TRBD2 for D (5 bases each). The germline V gene encodes CDR1 MNHEY and CDR2 SVGAGI. The V end was cut by 5 bases, the J end by 5 bases, with 18 bases between. The CDR3 is 15 residues long. The CDR3 protein is CASSPSYGASETQYF. As DNA, the CDR3 is TGTGCCAGCAGTCCGTCGTATGGGGCTAGCGAGACCCAGTACTTC.

This rearrangement joins TRBV20-1 to TRBJ2-5; 8 bases fit TRBD1. The junction had 12 bases not matched to a gene; V was cut back by 1 base and J by 5 bases. Germline loops: CDR1 DFQATT, CDR2 SNEGSKA (reference sequence). The CDR3 contains 16 residues. The CDR3 sequence: CSARAIGQGAWETQYF. CDR3 nucleotide sequence: TGCAGTGCTAGAGCAATTGGGCAGGGGGCGTGGGAGACCCAGTACTTC.

This clonotype was seen just once. This sequence joins TRBV7-8 and TRBJ2-7; D might be TRBD1 (6 bases). The CDR3 loop spans 14 amino acids. Trimming shortened V by 3 bases and J by 4 bases, and 13 bases separated the two germline ends. Germline lookup yields CDR1 SGHVS and CDR2 FQNEAQ. The CDR3: CASSLPGDIYEQYF. The CDR3 coding sequence is TGTGCCAGCAGCTTGCCAGGGGACATATACGAGCAGTACTTC.

The genes are TRBV7-2 and TRBJ1-3; TRBD1 matches 7 bases. CDR1 SGHTA and CDR2 FQGNSA come from the germline V gene. The CDR3 is made up of 16 amino acids. V was pared by 5 bases and J by 0 bases, with 7 bases of the junction left unmatched. The chain's CDR3 is CASSLRGQLSGNTIYF. CDR3 DNA: TGTGCCAGCAGCCTTCGGGGACAGCTCTCTGGAAACACCATATATTTT.

The chain joins TRBV6-1 to TRBJ2-2; 9 positions agree with TRBD1. The CDR3 has 17 residues. V shed 4 bases, J shed 5 bases, and the junction held 11 bases outside the gene matches. Per the germline V gene, CDR1 is MNHNS and CDR2 is SASEGT. DNA of the CDR3: TGTGCCAGCAGTGGTCTACCGGGACAGGGAGTAACCGGGGAGCTGTTTTTT. This gives the protein CASSGLPGQGVTGELFF.

This clonotype was observed many times. This chain uses TRBV2 with TRBJ2-7; D is undetermined. V dropped 0 bases and J dropped 2 bases, with 8 bases sitting between them. The CDR3 runs 14 residues. Germline CDR1 is SNHLY and CDR2 is FYNNEI. The CDR3: CASSEAGQPYEQYF. Written as DNA, the CDR3 is TGTGCCAGCAGTGAAGCGGGTCAGCCCTACGAGCAGTACTTC.

V is TRBV12-3 or TRBV12-4 and J is TRBJ1-1, with D perhaps matching TRBD1 (5 bases). The CDR3 has 13 residues. Trimming left V 6 bases short and J 3 bases short, with 11 bases between. The CDR3 reads CASSRRGHTEAFF. The CDR3 bases are TGTGCCAGCAGCCGGAGGGGTCACACTGAAGCTTTCTTT.

CDR3 nucleotide sequence: TGCAGTGCTTCCCCGCCTAGCGGGGAAGAGACCCAGTACTTC. Its protein product is CSASPPSGEETQYF. V and J are TRBV20-1 and TRBJ2-5, with TRBD2 matching over 9 bases. J lost 3 bases, V lost 5 bases, and 7 bases had no gene match. This CDR3 comprises 14 residues. The germline V gene encodes CDR1 DFQATT and CDR2 SNEGSKA (reference sequence).

A word on this clonotype: It may be a read error: a sequence one base away is much more abundant. This sequence joins TRBV7-2 and TRBJ1-2; unclear D gene. V was clipped by 4 bases and J by 4 bases, with 10 bases between them. Germline CDR1 is SGHTA and CDR2 is FQGNSA. This CDR3 contains 13 residues. The DNA for the CDR3 is TGTGCCAGCAGCTCGGCTTCCTCCTATGGCTACACCTTC. It encodes CASSSASSYGYTF.

J is TRBJ2-7 and V is TRBV10-3; TRBD2 matches 10 bases. There are 16 residues in the CDR3. Germline CDR1 reads ENHRY; CDR2 reads SYGVKD. Trimming removed 11 bases from V and 7 bases from J; junction bases left unmatched: 20. The CDR3, as DNA: TGTGCCTCAGGGACTAGCGTTGAACTGTCTGTGCAGGAGCAGTACTTC. Encoded protein: CASGTSVELSVQEQYF.

This clonotype was detected ten times or more. CDR3 residues: CASSDGFGYGYTF. The CDR3 nucleotides read TGTGCCAGCAGTGACGGTTTTGGCTATGGCTACACCTTC. The genes are TRBV2 and TRBJ1-2; D unclear. Trimming left V 3 bases short and J 4 bases short, with 9 bases between. CDR3 size: 13 residues. Germline loops: CDR1 SNHLY, CDR2 FYNNEI.

Ten or more counts support this clonotype. This chain connects TRBV7-2 to TRBJ2-5; 9 nucleotides agree with TRBD1. The CDR3 loop spans 14 amino acids. Per germline, CDR1 SGHTA and CDR2 FQGNSA. With 3 bases clipped from V and 5 bases from J, the junction kept 4 bases outside the gene matches. The CDR3, as DNA: TGTGCCAGCAGCTTGGACAGGGGATCGGAGACCCAGTACTTC. Amino acids: CASSLDRGSETQYF. Combining the CDR3 with reference TRBV7-2 and TRBJ2-5 gives the whole variable domain GAGVSQSPSNKVTEKGKDVELRCDPISGHTALYWYRQSLGQGLEFLIYFQGNSAPDKSGLPSDRFSAERTGGSVSTLTIQRTQQEDSAVYLCASSLDRGSETQYFGPGTRLLVL.

The chain is built from TRBV14 and TRBJ2-7, with 7 bases aligning to TRBD1. CDR1 SGHDN and CDR2 FVKESK come from the germline V gene. With V trimmed by 5 bases and J by 6 bases, 7 bases remained unmatched. The CDR3 has 13 residues. CDR3 sequence reads: CASSKQGRSEQYF. CDR3 coding DNA: TGTGCCAGCAGCAAACAGGGGAGAAGCGAGCAGTACTTC.

Of note for this clonotype: A read error may explain this, as a much larger clone is one base away. V gene TRBV29-1 combines with J gene TRBJ1-2, with TRBD1 matching over 7 bases. The CDR3 sequence is 14 residues long. V lost 2 bases, J lost 6 bases, and 9 bases stayed unmatched. CDR1 and CDR2 (germline): SQVTM, ANQGSEA. Here the CDR3 DNA reads TGCAGCGTTGAAAATCAGGGGGGAAGAGATGGCTACACCTTC. The encoded protein is CSVENQGGRDGYTF.

With respect to this clonotype: This may come from a read error, since a much larger clone is one base off. The chain has TRBV2 and TRBJ1-1; D gene ambiguous. Trimming took 3 bases from V and 7 from J, leaving 15 bases between them. The CDR3 length is 14 residues. The V gene's germline CDR1 is SNHLY and CDR2 FYNNEI. This chain's CDR3 is CASSDPRLMVEAFF. CDR3 in DNA: TGTGCCAGCAGTGACCCTCGACTTATGGTTGAAGCTTTCTTT.

This clonotype was counted ten times or more. The chain carries TRBV7-9 and TRBJ2-7; the D is unclear. The CDR3 is made up of 13 amino acids. Germline V gene data show CDR1 as SEHNR and CDR2 as FQNEAQ (reference sequence). Trimming removed 6 bases at V and 1 base at J, with 10 bases between. DNA for the CDR3: TGTGCCAGCAGGCGTGACGATTCCTACGAGCAGTACTTC. This translates into CASRRDDSYEQYF.

CDR3 in amino acids: CSWRGHTEAFF. The CDR3 DNA is TGCAGCTGGAGGGGTCACACTGAAGCTTTCTTT. The rearrangement links TRBV29-1 to TRBJ1-1, with D possibly matching TRBD1 (5 bases). The CDR3 is 11 amino acids. Germline CDR1 and CDR2: SQVTM and ANQGSEA. Trimming cost V 8 bases and J 3 bases, with 10 bases left between them.

Note on this clonotype: This clone may be a read error of a much larger clone one base away. The genes are TRBV6-5 and TRBJ2-7; D gene uncertain. The CDR3 contains 13 residues. Germline values: CDR1 MNHEY, CDR2 SVGAGI. CDR3 amino acids: CAISSTGPGEQYF. The CDR3 DNA follows: TGTGCCATCAGTTCCACCGGGCCCGGCGAGCAGTACTTC.